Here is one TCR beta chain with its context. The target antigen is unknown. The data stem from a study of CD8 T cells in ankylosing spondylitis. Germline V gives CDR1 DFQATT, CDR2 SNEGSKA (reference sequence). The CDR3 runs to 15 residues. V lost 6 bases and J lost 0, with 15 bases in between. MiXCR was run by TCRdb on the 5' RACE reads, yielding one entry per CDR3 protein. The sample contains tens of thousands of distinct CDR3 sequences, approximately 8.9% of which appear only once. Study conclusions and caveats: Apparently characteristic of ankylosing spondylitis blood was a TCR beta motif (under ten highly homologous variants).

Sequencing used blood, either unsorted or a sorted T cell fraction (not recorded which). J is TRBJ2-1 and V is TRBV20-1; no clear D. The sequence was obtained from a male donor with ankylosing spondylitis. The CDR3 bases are TGCAGTGCCCCCGACGTCAAGGGCTCCTACAATGAGCAGTTCTTC. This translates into CSAPDVKGSYNEQFF.